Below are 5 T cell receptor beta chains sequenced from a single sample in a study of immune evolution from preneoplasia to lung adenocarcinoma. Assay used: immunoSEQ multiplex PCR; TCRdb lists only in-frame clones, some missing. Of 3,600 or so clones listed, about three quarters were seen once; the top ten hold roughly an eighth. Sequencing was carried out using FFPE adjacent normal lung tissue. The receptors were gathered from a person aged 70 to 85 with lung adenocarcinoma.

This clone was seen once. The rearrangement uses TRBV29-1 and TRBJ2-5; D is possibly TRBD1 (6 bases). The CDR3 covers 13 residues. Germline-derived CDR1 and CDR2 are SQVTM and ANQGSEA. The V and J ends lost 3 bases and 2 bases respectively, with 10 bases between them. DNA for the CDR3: TGCAGCGTTGATGGCAGGGGACAAGAGACCCAGTACTTC. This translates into CSVDGRGQETQYF.

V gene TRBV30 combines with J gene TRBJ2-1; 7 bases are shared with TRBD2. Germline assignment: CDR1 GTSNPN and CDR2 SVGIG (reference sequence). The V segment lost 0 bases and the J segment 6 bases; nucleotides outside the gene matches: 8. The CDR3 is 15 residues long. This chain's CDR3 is CAWSVKGGSSNEQFF. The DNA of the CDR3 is TGTGCCTGGAGTGTAAAGGGCGGGAGTTCCAATGAGCAGTTCTTC.

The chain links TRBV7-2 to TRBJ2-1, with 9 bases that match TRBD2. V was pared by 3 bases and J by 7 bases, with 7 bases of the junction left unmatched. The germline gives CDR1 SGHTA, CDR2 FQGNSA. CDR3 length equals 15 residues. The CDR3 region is CASSLGLALGNEQFF. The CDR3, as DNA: TGTGCCAGCAGCTTGGGACTAGCCCTGGGGAATGAGCAGTTCTTC.

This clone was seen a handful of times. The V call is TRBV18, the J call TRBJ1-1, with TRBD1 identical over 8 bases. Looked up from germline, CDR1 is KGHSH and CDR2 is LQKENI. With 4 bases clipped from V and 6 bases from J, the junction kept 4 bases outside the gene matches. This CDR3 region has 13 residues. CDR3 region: CASSLGQGPEAFF. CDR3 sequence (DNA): TGTGCCAGCTCACTTGGACAGGGCCCTGAAGCTTTCTTT.

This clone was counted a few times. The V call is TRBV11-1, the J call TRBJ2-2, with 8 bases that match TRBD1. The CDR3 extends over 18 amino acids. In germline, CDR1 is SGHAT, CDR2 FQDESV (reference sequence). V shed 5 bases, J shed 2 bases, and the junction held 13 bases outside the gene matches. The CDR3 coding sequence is TGTGCCAGCAGCCAATTGAACCGGGACAGGAAAAACACCGGGGAGCTGTTTTTT. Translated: CASSQLNRDRKNTGELFF.